These 25 T cell receptor beta chains originate from one sample sequenced in a study of blood T cells in healthy people across ages. PCR was performed a second time for about 7 to 12 cycles using a sample-barcoded 5' primer and a J-beta primer mix. TCRdb reprocessed the 5' RACE reads with MiXCR, giving one entry per CDR3 protein. The sample yields around 940,000 distinct CDR3 sequences, roughly half seen once. Sequenced sample: blood. These receptors were taken from a woman aged 55-70 years in good health.

In this sample, this clonotype turned up many times. The V gene is TRBV5-1, the J gene TRBJ2-2; D is uncertain. The CDR3 runs 14 residues. From germline, CDR1 is SGHRS and CDR2 YFSETQ. Trimming pared 0 bases from V and 5 bases from J, leaving 8 bases between. The CDR3 is CASSLGFQTGELFF. CDR3 nucleotides: TGCGCCAGCAGCTTGGGTTTCCAAACCGGGGAGCTGTTTTTT.

This chain connects TRBV7-3 to TRBJ1-2; 9 positions match TRBD1. The CDR3 totals 19 residues. Germline CDR1 SGHTA, CDR2 FQGTGA. Trimming cost V 2 bases and J 4 bases; bases outside gene matches: 17. The CDR3 region is CASSLSGGGTGSWAYGYTF. CDR3 DNA sequence: TGTGCCAGCAGCTTATCGGGCGGAGGGACAGGGTCGTGGGCCTATGGCTACACCTTC. Looking up the rest from reference TRBV7-3 and TRBJ1-2 gives the full variable domain: GAGVSQTPSNKVTEKGKYVELRCDPISGHTALYWYRQSLGQGPEFLIYFQGTGAADDSGLPNDRFFAVRPEGSVSTLKIQRTERGDSAVYLCASSLSGGGTGSWAYGYTFGSGTRLTVV.

This clonotype was detected only a few times. The CDR3 coding sequence is TGCAGCGTCACGGGACCGGGCTCCTACAATGAGCAGTTCTTC. It translates to CSVTGPGSYNEQFF. This rearrangement joins TRBV29-1 to TRBJ2-1, with D perhaps assigned TRBD1 or TRBD2 (5 bases each). V lost 6 bases to trimming and J lost 0 bases, with 12 bases between them. Germline values: CDR1 SQVTM, CDR2 ANQGSEA. This CDR3 comprises 14 residues.

This clonotype was recorded only once. The rearrangement links TRBV4-3 to TRBJ2-4; weak D call: TRBD2 (5 bases). Judging by the DNA end, TRBJ2-7 fits better; the J call may be wrong. The CDR3 has 15 amino acids. Germline lookup yields CDR1 LGHNA and CDR2 YSLEER. The CDR3 here is CASSVIARVGYEQYF. The CDR3, as DNA: TGCGCCAGCAGTGTGATAGCGAGGGTTGGCTACGAGCAGTACTTC.

For this clonotype: At one end the junction does not follow the germline gene, possibly because of a read error. The rearrangement links TRBV4-2 to TRBJ2-7; 11 bases map to TRBD1. Germline CDR1 reads LGHNA; CDR2 reads YNFKEQ. This CDR3 spans 15 amino acids. In DNA form, the CDR3 reads TGTGCCGGCAGCCTGGCTGGGACAGGGGGCTACGAGCAGTACTTC. As protein: CAGSLAGTGGYEQYF.

This chain links TRBV3-1 with TRBJ2-7; D possibly corresponds to TRBD2 (5 bases). Germline lookup yields CDR1 LGHDT and CDR2 YNNKEL (reference sequence). The CDR3 loop spans 15 amino acids. Between the trimmed V and J ends, which lost 1 base and 6 bases, there was a span of 16 bases. CDR3 in amino acids: CASSQGGVAGSEQYF. CDR3 nucleotide sequence: TGTGCCAGCAGCCAAGGTGGGGTAGCTGGGAGCGAGCAGTACTTC.

The chain uses TRBV29-1 and TRBJ1-4, with TRBD1 as a possible D gene (5 bases). The CDR3 extends over 13 amino acids. V was trimmed by 1 base and J by 7 bases, leaving 10 bases between them. Germline V lookup: CDR1 SQVTM, CDR2 ANQGSEA. The CDR3 bases are TGCAGCGTTGAAGCGGGGGGAGGTGAAAAACTGTTTTTT. Encoded protein: CSVEAGGGEKLFF.

V is TRBV30 and J is TRBJ2-5, with D perhaps matching TRBD2 (5 bases). Trimming pared 3 bases from V and 4 bases from J, leaving 15 bases between. This CDR3 comprises 14 residues. Per germline, CDR1 GTSNPN and CDR2 SVGIG (reference sequence). In DNA form, the CDR3 reads TGTGCCTGGAGCGTCTACGTGGGAGTAGAGACCCAGTACTTC. Translation gives CAWSVYVGVETQYF. The complete variable domain, with remaining parts taken from reference TRBV30 and TRBJ2-5, reads SQTIHQWPATLVQPVGSPLSLECTVEGTSNPNLYWYRQAAGRGLQLLFYSVGIGQISSEVPQNLSASRPQDRQFILSSKKLLLSDSGFYLCAWSVYVGVETQYFGPGTRLLVL.

This clonotype turned up a few times. This chain joins TRBV6-6 and TRBJ2-3, with TRBD2 as a possible D gene (7 bases). V lost 2 bases and J 5 bases, leaving 23 bases between the germline ends. This CDR3 comprises 18 residues. Germline CDR1 and CDR2: MNHNY and SVGAGI (reference sequence). CDR3 DNA sequence: TGTGCCAGCAGTTACCCCCAGGGACTAAGGTTAGGGGGAGATACGCAGTATTTT. It encodes CASSYPQGLRLGGDTQYF.

In nucleotides, the CDR3 is TGTGCCAGCCACCCAGGTGGTTACAATTCACCCCTCCACTTT. Translation: CASHPGGYNSPLHF. This chain joins TRBV7-2 and TRBJ1-6; D unclear. The germline CDR1 and CDR2 sequences are SGHTA and FQGNSA. The germline V and J ends were trimmed by 8 bases and 7 bases, with 15 bases remaining between them. The CDR3 has 14 amino acids.

V usage is TRBV7-2 and J usage is TRBJ2-7; D might be TRBD2 (6 bases). The CDR3 is made up of 16 amino acids. The germline V and J ends were trimmed by 6 bases and 3 bases, with 21 bases remaining between them. CDR1 SGHTA and CDR2 FQGNSA come from the germline V gene. The CDR3 sequence is CASSTDPYGGRYEQYF. The CDR3 DNA follows: TGTGCCAGCAGTACTGATCCTTACGGAGGGCGCTACGAGCAGTACTTC.

This clonotype was picked up a small number of times. V is TRBV28 and J is TRBJ2-3, with 10 bases lining up with TRBD2. V lost 4 bases to trimming and J lost 4 bases; unmatched junction nucleotides: 8. Germline CDR1 reads MDHEN; CDR2 reads SYDVKM. The CDR3 is 16 residues long. CDR3 DNA: TGTGCCAGCAGTTCCAACTGGGGACTAGCGCCAGATACGCAGTATTTT. Translation gives CASSSNWGLAPDTQYF.

This clonotype was detected only once. The chain links TRBV7-9 to TRBJ2-3; 7 bases fit TRBD2. The CDR3 is 15 amino acids. CDR1 and CDR2 (germline): SEHNR, FQNEAQ (reference sequence). Trimming cost V 5 bases and J 1 base; bases outside gene matches: 6. The CDR3 here is CASSQSGAGTDTQYF. In DNA, the CDR3 is TGTGCCAGCAGCCAAAGCGGGGCAGGCACAGATACGCAGTATTTT.

There are a few counts of this clonotype. J is TRBJ2-7 and V is TRBV7-9, with D maybe TRBD1 (5 bases). Germline loops: CDR1 SEHNR, CDR2 FQNEAQ (reference sequence). This CDR3 spans 14 amino acids. V lost 4 bases to trimming and J lost 0 bases, with 10 bases between them. CDR3 sequence reads: CASSYDSSSYEQYF. CDR3 DNA sequence: TGTGCCAGCAGCTATGACAGCAGCTCCTACGAGCAGTACTTC.

The chain carries TRBV27 and TRBJ2-4; 9 positions agree with TRBD1. J was trimmed by 1 base and V by 6 bases; bases with no gene match: 13. The CDR3 covers 18 residues. Germline V gives CDR1 MNHEY, CDR2 SMNVEV (reference sequence). Written as DNA, the CDR3 is TGTGCCAGCAGCCTGGGGACAGGGAACCCAGCGGCCAAAAACATTCAGTACTTC. It codes for CASSLGTGNPAAKNIQYF.

V is TRBV11-3 and J is TRBJ2-2, with D unresolved. Germline CDR1 is SGHNT and CDR2 is YENEEA. This CDR3 region has 15 residues. V lost 0 bases and J 6 bases, leaving 11 bases between the germline ends. The DNA for the CDR3 is TGTGCCAGCAGCTTAGATGACCAGCGTCCCGGGGAGCTGTTTTTT. Its protein is CASSLDDQRPGELFF. The whole variable domain, filled in from reference TRBV11-3 and TRBJ2-2, reads EAGVVQSPRYKIIEKKQPVAFWCNPISGHNTLYWYLQNLGQGPELLIRYENEEAVDDSQLPKDRFSAERLKGVDSTLKIQPAELGDSAVYLCASSLDDQRPGELFFGEGSRLTVL.

This clonotype occurred a few times. This chain links TRBV28 with TRBJ2-3; D remains ambiguous. The V end was cut by 6 bases, the J end by 4 bases, with 8 bases between. The CDR3 length is 12 residues. The germline gives CDR1 MDHEN, CDR2 SYDVKM. CDR3 DNA: TGTGCCAGCAGACAACCGGCAGATACGCAGTATTTT. As protein: CASRQPADTQYF.

The chain uses TRBV5-1 and TRBJ2-5, with a weak D call TRBD2 (5 bases). Germline V gene data show CDR1 as SGHRS and CDR2 as YFSETQ. This CDR3 has 13 amino acids. V dropped 2 bases and J dropped 11 bases, with 16 bases sitting between them. The CDR3 nucleotides are TGCGCCAGCAGCTTAAGGTCGCTTTGGGAGCAGTACTTC. It is translated as CASSLRSLWEQYF.

The chain is built from TRBV7-2 and TRBJ2-7; TRBD2 aligns across 9 bases. The germline V gene encodes CDR1 SGHTA and CDR2 FQGNSA. Trimming at V came to 1 base and at J to 1 base, leaving 11 bases not matched to a gene. CDR3 size: 18 residues. Here the CDR3 reads CASSLGPSGRTTSYEQYF. The CDR3 DNA sequence: TGTGCCAGCAGCTTAGGCCCCAGCGGGAGGACTACTTCCTACGAGCAGTACTTC.

V and J are TRBV7-9 and TRBJ2-5; weak D call: TRBD1 (6 bases). The CDR3 consists of 18 residues. V lost 0 bases, J lost 0 bases, and 17 bases lay in between. Germline assignment: CDR1 SEHNR and CDR2 FQNEAQ (reference sequence). DNA of the CDR3: TGTGCCAGCAGCTTAGCCGGGCGGCGGACAGAGTACCAAGAGACCCAGTACTTC. This encodes CASSLAGRRTEYQETQYF.

This chain joins TRBV30 and TRBJ2-7; D is ambiguous. The germline gives CDR1 GTSNPN, CDR2 SVGIG (reference sequence). The CDR3 has 14 residues. V was shortened by 4 bases and J by 6 bases, with 19 bases between the two germline ends. The CDR3 nucleotides are TGTGCCTGGAACGGCAACGGTGACGCCGGCGAGCAGTACTTC. Residues: CAWNGNGDAGEQYF. The full variable domain, with the rest looked up from reference TRBV30 and TRBJ2-7, is SQTIHQWPATLVQPVGSPLSLECTVEGTSNPNLYWYRQAAGRGLQLLFYSVGIGQISSEVPQNLSASRPQDRQFILSSKKLLLSDSGFYLCAWNGNGDAGEQYFGPGTRLTVT.

This clonotype appeared a single time. The rearrangement uses TRBV20-1 and TRBJ2-4; D possibly corresponds to TRBD2 (5 bases). The J call may be incorrect, as the DNA end agrees better with TRBJ2-5. This CDR3 has 14 amino acids. The germline CDR1 and CDR2 sequences are DFQATT and SNEGSKA (reference sequence). The CDR3 DNA follows: TGCAGTGCTAGAGTTCGAAGAGGGCAAGAGACCCAGTACTTC. Translated, it gives CSARVRRGQETQYF.

The chain couples TRBV4-1 to TRBJ2-1, with D tentatively TRBD1 (5 bases). In germline, CDR1 is MGHRA, CDR2 YSYEKL. The V end lost 0 bases, the J end lost 0 bases, and 12 bases lay between the germline ends. The CDR3 totals 17 residues. CDR3 nucleotide sequence: TGCGCCAGCAGCCAAGATCCCAGACAGAGCTCCTACAATGAGCAGTTCTTC. Its translation is CASSQDPRQSSYNEQFF.

The chain combines TRBV7-2 with TRBJ2-5, with TRBD2 matching over 13 bases. Germline V CDR1 and CDR2: SGHTA, FQGNSA. V dropped 5 bases and J dropped 13; count of bases not matched to a gene: 10. The CDR3 loop spans 14 amino acids. Here the CDR3 reads CASSPGLAGEHLYF. The CDR3 coding sequence is TGTGCCAGCAGCCCTGGACTAGCGGGAGAACATCTGTACTTC.

The chain is built from TRBV20-1 and TRBJ2-1, with a weak D call TRBD1 (7 bases). V was pared by 6 bases and J by 5 bases, with 26 bases between. There are 17 residues in the CDR3. The germline CDR1 and CDR2 sequences are DFQATT and SNEGSKA (reference sequence). DNA of the CDR3: TGCAGTGCAATAGGGAGTTCGGAGGGGGCGATAAACAATGAGCAGTTCTTC. Translation: CSAIGSSEGAINNEQFF.